Detailed here is one TCR beta chain. Its target is not known. It was with 60 Vbeta and 13 Jbeta primers that the PCR ran. Repertoires were generated with immunoSEQ multiplex PCR, while TCRdb's copy carries only in-frame clones and drops some. The table has around 130,000 clones, around 77% seen once; the top ten hold around 1.2%. The data originate from a study of cytomegalovirus exposure and HLA in healthy donors. At the level of the study: Prior work identified about 120 million unique TCR beta sequences in around 170 million T cells. Study-level results: Data from an earlier analysis indicated that most TCR beta V segments were productive either about 87% or about 30% of the time.

At collection, donors were nominally healthy, but unrecorded immune exposures were probable. The sample taken for sequencing was PBMCs. This sequence originates from a man in his forties or fifties in good health and CMV-seronegative.

CDR3 DNA sequence: TGTGCCAGCAGCGTGGACAGATCCTACGAGCAGTACTTC. Residues: CASSVDRSYEQYF. This sequence joins TRBV6-1 and TRBJ2-5; TRBD1 might be the D (6 bases). With the DNA end fitting TRBJ2-7 better, the J assignment may be wrong. The CDR3 length is 13 residues. Germline V CDR1 and CDR2: MNHNS, SASEGT.